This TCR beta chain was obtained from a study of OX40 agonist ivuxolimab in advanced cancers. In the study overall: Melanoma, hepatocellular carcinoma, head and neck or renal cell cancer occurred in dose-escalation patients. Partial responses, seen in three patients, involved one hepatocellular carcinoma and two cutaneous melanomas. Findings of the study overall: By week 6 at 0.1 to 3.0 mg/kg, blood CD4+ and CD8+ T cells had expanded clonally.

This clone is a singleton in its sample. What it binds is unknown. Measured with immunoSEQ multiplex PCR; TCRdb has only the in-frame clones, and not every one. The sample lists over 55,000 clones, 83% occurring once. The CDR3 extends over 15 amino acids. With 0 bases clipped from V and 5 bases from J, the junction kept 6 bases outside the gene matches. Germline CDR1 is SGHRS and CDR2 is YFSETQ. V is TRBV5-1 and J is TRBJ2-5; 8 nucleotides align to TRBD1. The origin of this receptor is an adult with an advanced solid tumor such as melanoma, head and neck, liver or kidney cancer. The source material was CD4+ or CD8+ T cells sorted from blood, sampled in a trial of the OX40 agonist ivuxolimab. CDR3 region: CASSLGGQGRETQYF. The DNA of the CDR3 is TGCGCCAGCAGCTTGGGTGGACAGGGACGGGAGACCCAGTACTTC.